A selection of T cell receptor beta chains follows, all from one sample in a study of identical twins. MiXCR, run by TCRdb on the 5' RACE reads, gives a single entry per CDR3 protein. The sample lists about 500,000 distinct CDR3 sequences, 13% to 15% occurring once. This sample also belongs to another study, concerning yellow fever vaccine responses in identical twins.

The specimen was CD4+ T cells sorted from blood. These receptor sequences come from a woman under 30 in good health. Both conserved end residues are part of each CDR3. The D gene is left open where the match is weak. Not every row has a clone size; where given, it reads once, few, many or a size class.

TRBV3-1,.,.,TRBJ2-2,TGTGCCAGCAGCCCTCACAGGGTCTCGAACACCGGGGAGCTGTTTTTT,CASSPHRVSNTGELFF
TRBV10-3,few,TRBD1,TRBJ2-7,TGTGCCATCACAAACGAGACAGGGAATTTTTACGAGCAGTACTTC,CAITNETGNFYEQYF
TRBV7-9,.,.,TRBJ2-6,TGTGCCAGCAGTCCAACTACTGGGGCCAACGTCCTGACTTTC,CASSPTTGANVLTF
TRBV20-1,many,.,TRBJ1-1,TGCAGTGCTAGACAGAACACTGAAGCTTTCTTT,CSARQNTEAFF
TRBV13,few,.,TRBJ2-7,TGTGCCAGCAGTAGGGGGAAATATTACGAGCAGTACTTC,CASSRGKYYEQYF
TRBV11-1,few,TRBD2,TRBJ2-3,TGTGCCAGCAGCGTCGGACTAGCGGGAAGAGATACGCAGTATTTT,CASSVGLAGRDTQYF
TRBV20-1,few,TRBD2,TRBJ2-4,TGCAGTGCTATCATTGGACAGGCCAAGCGGAAAACTAGCGGGGATCTAGCCAAAAACATTCAGTACTTC,CSAIIGQAKRKTSGDLAKNIQYF
TRBV7-6,.,TRBD1,TRBJ1-1,TGTGCCAGCAGCTCACAGGGGGCGATTGGCACTGAAGCTTTCTTT,CASSSQGAIGTEAFF
TRBV6-4,few,.,TRBJ1-1,TGTGCCAGCAACGAAGAACCGGGACGAAAAGCTTTCTTT,CASNEEPGRKAFF
TRBV6-2/TRBV6-3,many,TRBD1,TRBJ2-4,TGTGCCAGCATTTCTCCGGGACAGAAAAACATTCAGTACTTC,CASISPGQKNIQYF
TRBV18,few,.,TRBJ2-7,TGTGCCAGCTCACCATTCGGACATGTCGAGCAGTACTTC,CASSPFGHVEQYF
TRBV12-3/TRBV12-4,few,TRBD1,TRBJ1-6,TGTGCAACCGGGACAGACAATTCACCCCTCCACTTT,CATGTDNSPLHF
TRBV7-2,once,.,TRBJ2-4,TGTGCCAGCAGCTTAGTGGAAGGGAGGTGGGGGCCCCCGTACTTC,CASSLVEGRWGPPYF
TRBV27,.,.,TRBJ2-1,TGTGCCAGCAGTCTAGCCGGGATGACGGATTGGGGGAATGAGCAGTTCTTC,CASSLAGMTDWGNEQFF
TRBV2,.,TRBD1,TRBJ1-2,TGTGCCGGAAAGACAGGGGGCATTCTTCGCTACACCTTC,CAGKTGGILRYTF
TRBV10-2,.,.,TRBJ2-7,TGCGCCAGCAGTGAGCGGCAGTACGAGCAGTACTTC,CASSERQYEQYF
TRBV20-1,.,TRBD2,TRBJ2-1,TGCAGTGCTAAAAGACGGGGACTAGCCTACAATGAGCAGTTCTTC,CSAKRRGLAYNEQFF
TRBV5-1,few,.,TRBJ2-3,TGCGCCAGCAGCCCGGGACCGGGCTTTGATACGCAGTATTTT,CASSPGPGFDTQYF
TRBV10-3,few,.,TRBJ2-7,TGTGCCATCAGTGAGTCGGCAGGAGGCCCTTACGAGCAGTACTTC,CAISESAGGPYEQYF
TRBV27,many,TRBD1,TRBJ2-7,TGTGCCAGCAGTTTATCGATCGTCATCCGCCGAGACAGGGGGATCGAGCAGTACTTC,CASSLSIVIRRDRGIEQYF
TRBV7-9,few,.,TRBJ2-3,TGTGCCAGCAGCGCGGGGATTAATACGCAGTATTTT,CASSAGINTQYF
TRBV5-1,.,.,TRBJ2-3,TGCGCCAGCAGCTTGGTCGGGGGAATGGATACGCAGTATTTT,CASSLVGGMDTQYF
TRBV5-1,few,TRBD1,TRBJ2-5,TGCGCCAGCACCCCCTCTGGGGGACAGGGAACGGTTGAGTCGGGAGAGACCCAGTACTTC,CASTPSGGQGTVESGETQYF
TRBV28,.,.,TRBJ2-7,TGTGCCAGCAGTTTGGTAGGGAATCGTCAGTACTTC,CASSLVGNRQYF
TRBV29-1,many,.,TRBJ2-5,TGCAGCGCGCGCCCTGGAGGGGAGACCCAGTACTTC,CSARPGGETQYF
TRBV7-9,.,.,TRBJ2-5,TGTGCCAGCAGCTGGGGGGGGCGTATACAAGAGACCCAGTACTTC,CASSWGGRIQETQYF
TRBV2,many,.,TRBJ2-1,TGTGCCAGCACAGGTCAGGGAATTTCCTACAATGAGCAGTTCTTC,CASTGQGISYNEQFF
TRBV5-4,.,.,TRBJ2-2,TGTGCCAGCAGCTTGACCCAGAACACCGGGGAGCTGTTTTTT,CASSLTQNTGELFF
TRBV7-2,.,.,TRBJ1-6,TGTGCCAGCAGTCGCAGTAATTCACCCCTCCACTTT,CASSRSNSPLHF
TRBV5-1,.,TRBD1,TRBJ2-7,TGCGCCAGCAGCAGAACCGGGACAGGGATTTGGGAGCAGTACTTC,CASSRTGTGIWEQYF
TRBV4-2,few,TRBD1,TRBJ2-7,TGTGCCAGCAGCCTAACACCCGGGACAGGGTATCCCGAGCAGTACTTC,CASSLTPGTGYPEQYF
TRBV3-1,few,.,TRBJ2-7,TGTGCCCTTAACGCGGGTTCGTACGAGCAGTACTTC,CALNAGSYEQYF
TRBV15,many,.,TRBJ2-7,TGTGCCACCAGCAGAGATAAGGGGGTCTACGAGCAGTACTTC,CATSRDKGVYEQYF
TRBV7-2,many,TRBD2,TRBJ2-7,TGTGCCAGCAGCTCCCGACTAGCGGGGGGGCCCTACGAGCAGTACTTC,CASSSRLAGGPYEQYF
TRBV24-1,many,TRBD1,TRBJ2-5,TGTGCCACCAGTGACGCTACACCGACAGGGGGCGGCGAGACCCAGTACTTC,CATSDATPTGGGETQYF
TRBV7-2,many,TRBD1,TRBJ2-7,TGTGCCAGCAACTCACAGGGGGCGGGATACGAGCAGTACTTC,CASNSQGAGYEQYF
TRBV3-1,few,.,TRBJ2-3,TGTGCCAGCAGCCAAGATGGCACCCCTAGTCCGCAGTATTTT,CASSQDGTPSPQYF
TRBV7-9,.,.,TRBJ2-3,TGTGCCAGCAGCTTACATAGGCGGACATTCAGCACAGATACGCAGTATTTT,CASSLHRRTFSTDTQYF
TRBV9,few,TRBD2,TRBJ2-4,TGTGCCAGCAGCGTAGTAGGCGGGGGAGAAAACATTCAGTACTTC,CASSVVGGGENIQYF